The T cell receptor (beta chain) described here comes from a study of early T cells in non-severe SARS-CoV-2 infection. Study as a whole: Sequencing targeted bulk RNA from unsorted whole blood, leaving chains unpaired.

Findings and limits, study-wide: Reliance on VDJdb matching favored anti-spike CD8 responses; private and CD4 specificities were missed.

The table lists this clonotype with a few counts. Its antigen is not identified. Attached unique molecular identifiers marked individual cDNA molecules. TCRdb processed the 5' RACE reads anew with MiXCR; each CDR3 protein has one entry. The table lists 40,000 to 50,000 distinct CDR3 sequences, less than 6.5% of them singletons. Trimming took off 5 bases at V and 2 bases at J, with 20 bases between the two ends. The CDR3 runs 17 residues. CDR1 is SGHVS, CDR2 FQNEAQ, per germline. The material sequenced was whole blood, taken at baseline. This clonotype originated in an adult who was a healthcare worker with PCR-confirmed SARS-CoV-2 infection or an uninfected control (not recorded which). The chain joins TRBV7-8 to TRBJ2-3; D is undetermined. CDR3 DNA sequence: TGTGCCAGCAGCCCCGTACCCGTATTGGGTAACACAGATACGCAGTATTTT. It is translated as CASSPVPVLGNTDTQYF.